This is a list of T cell receptor beta chains from one sample in a study of STAT3 mutations in large granular lymphocyte leukemia. The table came from immunoSEQ multiplex PCR; TCRdb's copy has only in-frame clones and leaves some out. The sample has 30,000 to 35,000 clones, about three quarters seen once; the top ten hold 30%. Specimen: peripheral blood mononuclear cells. These receptors originate from a woman aged 45-60 years with T-cell large granular lymphocyte leukemia. Some clones in this sample may be carry-over from other donors' samples. Each CDR3 is given with its conserved first and last residue.

v_call: TRBV18
cdr3_aa: CASSPQGTGPYEQYF

v_call: TRBV7-9
cdr3_aa: CASSFSGPLDYTF

v_call: TRBV4-3
cdr3_aa: CASSQGGRGSGIQYF

v_call: TRBV18
cdr3_aa: CASSPPDSPWEQYF

v_call: TRBV2
cdr3_aa: CASSPTGGYQPQHF

v_call: TRBV7-9
cdr3_aa: CASSSGTGDYEQYF

v_call: TRBV28
cdr3_aa: CASSFSGRGISYEQYF

v_call: TRBV29-1
cdr3_aa: CSGLDGSKTQYF

v_call: TRBV9
cdr3_aa: CASSVGAGESTDTQYF

v_call: TRBV28
cdr3_aa: CASRPRGLRLGANVLTF

v_call: TRBV30
cdr3_aa: CAWSWGGYEQYF

v_call: TRBV27
cdr3_aa: CASSSIDRAYEQYF

v_call: TRBV6-1
cdr3_aa: CASTEGLAGPDTQYF

v_call: TRBV18
cdr3_aa: CASSPDQETQYF

v_call: TRBV11-2
cdr3_aa: CASSDRDRAIYETQYF

v_call: TRBV10-2
cdr3_aa: CASSTAGAYEQYF

v_call: TRBV28
cdr3_aa: CASSPHRAGNTEAFF

v_call: TRBV5-1
cdr3_aa: CASSRGGNTGELFF

v_call: TRBV30
cdr3_aa: CAWSVVPPTPGFLTSYGYTF

v_call: TRBV5-5
cdr3_aa: CASSRIPAGFEQYF

v_call: TRBV18
cdr3_aa: CASSSWAANTGELFF

v_call: TRBV27
cdr3_aa: CASRMTGINYGYTF

v_call: TRBV4-3
cdr3_aa: CASSPSATTANYGYTF

v_call: TRBV6-5
cdr3_aa: CASALTGTGTYEQYF

v_call: TRBV27
cdr3_aa: CASSGWDSRNEKLFF

v_call: TRBV30
cdr3_aa: CAWSRNRAEAFF

v_call: TRBV18
cdr3_aa: CASSPRINTEAFF

v_call: TRBV5-6
cdr3_aa: CASSLGHLEQYF

v_call: TRBV18
cdr3_aa: CASSPGYVLLHEQYF

v_call: TRBV4-3
cdr3_aa: CASSRWAGYTGELFF

v_call: TRBV30
cdr3_aa: CAWRGVGLAGENEQYF

v_call: TRBV29-1
cdr3_aa: CSVDVNSYNEQFF

v_call: TRBV19
cdr3_aa: CASSHPSRYGYTF

v_call: TRBV5-1
cdr3_aa: CASTQGLAGGVETQYF

v_call: TRBV28
cdr3_aa: CASSSPRRGSYEQYF

v_call: TRBV18
cdr3_aa: CASSPLGQLPDTQYF

v_call: TRBV2
cdr3_aa: CASVAVTYEQYF

v_call: TRBV6-5
cdr3_aa: CASRPAGRGAYEQYF

v_call: TRBV5-1
cdr3_aa: CASSLGNSIHEQYF

v_call: TRBV7-9
cdr3_aa: CASSNQGPEQFF

v_call: TRBV13
cdr3_aa: CASSLGIQNQPQHF

v_call: TRBV6-6
cdr3_aa: CAGTGTGGTEAFF

v_call: TRBV4-2
cdr3_aa: CASGLETGANVLTF

v_call: TRBV25-1
cdr3_aa: CASSDEIEAFF

v_call: TRBV19
cdr3_aa: CASSTPGAQPQHF

v_call: TRBV5-6
cdr3_aa: CASSGAHGQETQYF

v_call: TRBV5-4
cdr3_aa: CASSIQVTSGNTIYF

v_call: TRBV28
cdr3_aa: CASSLDRMNQPQHF

v_call: TRBV2
cdr3_aa: CAGTPNNYGYTF

v_call: TRBV4-1
cdr3_aa: CASSQVGLAANTGELFF

v_call: TRBV5-4
cdr3_aa: CASSLDRKEQYF

v_call: TRBV5-1
cdr3_aa: CASSPGGGAPYEQYF